The T cell receptor beta chain under discussion was sequenced for a study of T cell responses to AZD1222 COVID-19 vaccine. Turning to this clone: The antigen is not known.

Profiling relied on immunoSEQ multiplex PCR, and the TCRdb table lists in-frame clones only, not all of them. The sample shows over 120,000 clones, around 90% of them seen only once. This CDR3 is built from 14 residues. J lost 3 bases, V lost 7 bases, and 6 bases had no gene match. The germline gives CDR1 SNHLY, CDR2 FYNNEI. The study's findings and limits: Of spike-specific TCRs, nearly half reportedly target regions left unmutated in variants. Receipt of two AZD1222 doses was followed by a rise in Spike-specific TCR breadth and depth. Vaccine-associated CD4 TCRs ranged over spike, dominating at 160-218 and 743-854.

The rearrangement joins TRBV2 to TRBJ2-1; 7 positions agree with TRBD2. The clonotype was recovered from an adult who received the AZD1222 COVID-19 vaccine. The specimen was peripheral blood, collected 28 days after the second AZD1222 dose. CDR3 amino acids: CASTLSSGYNEQFF. DNA for the CDR3: TGTGCCAGCACCCTCTCTAGCGGCTACAATGAGCAGTTCTTC. The complete variable domain, with remaining parts taken from reference TRBV2 and TRBJ2-1, reads EPEVTQTPSHQVTQMGQEVILRCVPISNHLYFYWYRQILGQKVEFLVSFYNNEISEKSEIFDDQFSVERPDGSNFTLKIRSTKLEDSAMYFCASTLSSGYNEQFFGPGTRLTVL.